This T cell receptor (beta chain) was identified in a study of blood T cell repertoires in COVID-19. Study summary: PBMCs, B-cell-depleted T cells, or T cells provided the cDNA or gDNA that made up the material.

Germline V gene data show CDR1 as MNHNY and CDR2 as SVGAGI (reference sequence). This CDR3 has 16 residues. The V gene end was trimmed by 5 bases and the J gene end by 4 bases; junction bases not matched to a gene: 11. The method was immunoSEQ multiplex PCR; TCRdb's version includes in-frame clones alone and lacks a portion of them. The top ten hold around 2.3% of the sample, which has about 280,000 clones, around 85% seen once. The chain couples TRBV6-6 to TRBJ1-5, with 7 bases fitting TRBD1. Sequencing was done on a sample of PBMCs or T cells enriched from blood (not recorded which). This TCR was sampled from a woman aged 50 to 65 who had recovered from COVID-19. The CDR3 region is CASSVTQGGRNQPQHF. In DNA, the CDR3 is TGTGCCAGCAGTGTAACGCAGGGGGGCCGGAATCAGCCCCAGCATTTT.